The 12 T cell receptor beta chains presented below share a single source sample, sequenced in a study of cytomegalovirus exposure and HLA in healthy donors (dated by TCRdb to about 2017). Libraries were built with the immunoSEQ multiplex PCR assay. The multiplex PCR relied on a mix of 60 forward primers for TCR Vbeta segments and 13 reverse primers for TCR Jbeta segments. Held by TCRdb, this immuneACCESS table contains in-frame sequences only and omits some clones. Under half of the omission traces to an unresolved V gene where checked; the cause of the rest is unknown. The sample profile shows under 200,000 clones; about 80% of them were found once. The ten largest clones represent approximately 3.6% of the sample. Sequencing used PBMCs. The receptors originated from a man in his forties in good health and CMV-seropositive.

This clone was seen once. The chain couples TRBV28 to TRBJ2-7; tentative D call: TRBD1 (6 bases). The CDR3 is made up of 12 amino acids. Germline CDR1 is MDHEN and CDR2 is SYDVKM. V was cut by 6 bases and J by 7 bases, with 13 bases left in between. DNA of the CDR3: TGTGCCAGCAGCGGACAGCTCTGGGAGCAGTACTTC. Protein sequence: CASSGQLWEQYF.

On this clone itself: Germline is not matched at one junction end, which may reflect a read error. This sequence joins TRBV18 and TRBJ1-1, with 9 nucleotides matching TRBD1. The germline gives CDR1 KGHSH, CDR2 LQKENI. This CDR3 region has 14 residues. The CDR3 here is CASLPQGAQRKAFF. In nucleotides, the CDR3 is TGTGCCAGCTTACCACAGGGGGCCCAGAGAAAAGCTTTCTTT.

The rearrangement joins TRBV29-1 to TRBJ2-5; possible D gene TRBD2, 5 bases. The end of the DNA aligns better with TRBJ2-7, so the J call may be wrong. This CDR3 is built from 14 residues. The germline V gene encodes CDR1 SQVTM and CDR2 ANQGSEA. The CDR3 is CSVEDGSGSYEQYF. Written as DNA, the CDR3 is TGCAGCGTTGAAGACGGGTCGGGATCCTACGAGCAGTACTTC.

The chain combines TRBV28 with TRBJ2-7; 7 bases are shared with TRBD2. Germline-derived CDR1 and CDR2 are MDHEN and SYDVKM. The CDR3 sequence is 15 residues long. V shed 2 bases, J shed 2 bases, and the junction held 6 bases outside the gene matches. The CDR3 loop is CASSLMAGVPYEQYF. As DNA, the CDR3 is TGTGCCAGCAGTTTAATGGCGGGAGTGCCCTACGAGCAGTACTTC.

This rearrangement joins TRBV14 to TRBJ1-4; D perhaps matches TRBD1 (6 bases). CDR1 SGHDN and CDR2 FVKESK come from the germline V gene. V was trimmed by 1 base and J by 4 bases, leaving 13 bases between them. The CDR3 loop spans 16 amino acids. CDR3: CASSQGGTGYNEKLFF. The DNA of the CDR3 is TGTGCCAGCAGCCAAGGCGGTACAGGGTATAATGAAAAACTGTTTTTT.

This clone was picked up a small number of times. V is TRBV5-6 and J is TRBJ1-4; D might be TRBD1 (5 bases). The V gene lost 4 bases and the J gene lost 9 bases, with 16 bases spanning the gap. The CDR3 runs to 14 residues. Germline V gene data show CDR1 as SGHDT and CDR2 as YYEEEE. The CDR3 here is CASSRSGGDQKLFF. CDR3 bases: TGTGCCAGCAGCCGCTCGGGGGGAGATCAAAAACTGTTTTTT.

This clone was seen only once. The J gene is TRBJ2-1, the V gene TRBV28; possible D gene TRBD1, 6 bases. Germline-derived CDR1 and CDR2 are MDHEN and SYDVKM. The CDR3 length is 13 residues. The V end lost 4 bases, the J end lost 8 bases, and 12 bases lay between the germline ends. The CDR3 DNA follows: TGTGCCAGCAGTTCCTCCTCAGGGGATGAGCAGTTCTTC. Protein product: CASSSSSGDEQFF. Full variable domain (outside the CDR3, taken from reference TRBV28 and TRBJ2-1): DVKVTQSSRYLVKRTGEKVFLECVQDMDHENMFWYRQDPGLGLRLIYFSYDVKMKEKGDIPEGYSVSREKKERFSLILESASTNQTSMYLCASSSSSGDEQFFGPGTRLTVL.

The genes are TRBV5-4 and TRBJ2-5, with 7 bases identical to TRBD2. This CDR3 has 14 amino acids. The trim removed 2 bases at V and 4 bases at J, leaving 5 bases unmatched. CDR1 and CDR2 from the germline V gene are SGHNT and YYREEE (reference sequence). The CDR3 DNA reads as TGTGCCAGCAGCTTCGGCGGGAGTCGAGAGACCCAGTACTTC. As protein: CASSFGGSRETQYF.

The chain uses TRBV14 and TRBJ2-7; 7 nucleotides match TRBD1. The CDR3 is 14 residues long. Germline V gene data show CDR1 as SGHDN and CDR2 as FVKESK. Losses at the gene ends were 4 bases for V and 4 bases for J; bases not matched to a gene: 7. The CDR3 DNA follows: TGTGCCAGCAGCCCTGACAGGGTAGGGTACGAGCAGTACTTC. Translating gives CASSPDRVGYEQYF.

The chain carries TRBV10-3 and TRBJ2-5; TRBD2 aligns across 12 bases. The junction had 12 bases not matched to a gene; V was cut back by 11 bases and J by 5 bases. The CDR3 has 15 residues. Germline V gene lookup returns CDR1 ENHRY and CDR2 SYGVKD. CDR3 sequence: CASGTSGQRGETQYF. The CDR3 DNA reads TGTGCCTCCGGGACTAGCGGGCAACGGGGGGAGACCCAGTACTTC.

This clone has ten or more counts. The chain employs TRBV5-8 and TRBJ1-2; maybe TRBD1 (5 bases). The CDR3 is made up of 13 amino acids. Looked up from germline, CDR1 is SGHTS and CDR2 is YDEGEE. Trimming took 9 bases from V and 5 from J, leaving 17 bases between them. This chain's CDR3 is CATSPGGVYGYTF. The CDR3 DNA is TGTGCCACCTCCCCCGGGGGGGTGTATGGCTACACCTTC.

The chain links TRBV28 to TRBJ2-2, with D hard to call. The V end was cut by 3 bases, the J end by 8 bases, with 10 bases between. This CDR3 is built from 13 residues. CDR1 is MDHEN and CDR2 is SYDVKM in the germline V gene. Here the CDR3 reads CASSFGFTGELFF. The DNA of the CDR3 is TGTGCCAGCAGTTTCGGGTTCACGGGGGAGCTGTTTTTT.